The clone carrying this TCR beta chain is a singleton in its sample. V was clipped by 3 bases and J by 6 bases, with 12 bases between them. The CDR3 consists of 14 residues. Germline assignment: CDR1 WNHNN and CDR2 SYGVQD (reference sequence). Enrolment of Seattle patients took place during active infection, and they were followed longitudinally. The data derive from a study of blood T cell repertoires in COVID-19. Study overall: Researchers got acute and convalescent COVID-19 samples from the United States, Italy and Spain. T cells, B-cell-depleted T cells, or PBMCs provided the cDNA or gDNA that served as material.

As handled by the study authors: For nucleated cells, counts were estimated from reference gene primer amplification. Produced via immunoSEQ multiplex PCR; TCRdb's table is partial and in-frame only. V and J calls and clone size come straight from that table; D and trimming were deduced from the DNA. Of 400,000 to 450,000 clones in the sample, around 90% were seen once. Sequenced: peripheral blood. The TCR originated in a man between 18 and 35 years old with COVID-19, enrolled during active disease. V is TRBV10-1 and J is TRBJ2-1, with D possibly being TRBD2 (5 bases). Here the CDR3 reads CASSDHRDSNEQFF. Written as DNA, the CDR3 is TGCGCCAGCAGTGATCACCGGGATTCCAATGAGCAGTTCTTC.